This TCR beta chain originates from a study of T cell responses to AZD1222 COVID-19 vaccine. CDR3 length equals 17 residues. Trimming pared 4 bases from V and 0 bases from J, leaving 16 bases between. CDR1 is LGHDT and CDR2 is YNNKEL in the germline V gene (reference sequence). Only in-frame clones appear in the TCRdb table, and some are missing; sequencing was by immunoSEQ multiplex PCR. Of under 200,000 clones in the sample, roughly nine tenths were seen once. The origin of this receptor is an adult who received the MenACWY meningococcal vaccine as a control. The V and J genes are TRBV3-1 (or the pseudogene TRBV3-2) and TRBJ1-3; D gene unclear. The material sequenced was peripheral blood, taken 28 days after the second dose of the MenACWY control vaccine. CDR3 sequence (DNA): TGTGCCAGCAGCCCCATTCGAGGGAGTAACTCTGGAAACACCATATATTTT. This codes for CASSPIRGSNSGNTIYF.